Below, one T cell receptor (beta chain) is given with its context. This clone was detected once. It has no known antigen specificity. Base qualities are not provided; no much larger clone lies one nucleotide away. The data stem from a study of blood T cell repertoires in COVID-19 (dated by TCRdb to between 2020 and 2021). With respect to the entire study: The collaborator samples originated in the United States, Italy and Spain and spanned the acute and convalescent phases of COVID-19. Sample metadata almost always included a de-identified subject ID, COVID-19 status, age in years and sex. Subjects who had been exposed to COVID-19, were actively infected with it, or had recovered from it provided the deeply sampled blood TCRbeta repertoires that made up the dataset. The material from the prospective study consisted of cDNA or gDNA derived from T cells, B-cell-depleted T cells, or PBMCs. The repertoires were made available in a free public database intended to serve as a resource for research on the immune response to SARS-CoV-2. HLA class I and class II types, where available, came from metadata supplied by the sample provider rather than from assay-based typing. Samples came from the ongoing ImmuneRACE study (first 160 participants) plus 1,254 subjects from 6 global collaborators. Summary of the overall study and its limitations: The amount of clinical and demographic metadata varied by source and participant and was provided uncurated.

TCRbeta CDR3 regions were amplified from genomic DNA using the immunoSEQ Assay, a bias-controlled multiplex PCR. The original methods were these. The number of nucleated cells in each sample was estimated by amplification of reference gene primers within the assay. Sequence reads were collapsed and filtered to measure the absolute abundance of every unique TCRbeta CDR3 rearrangement. For each sample, productive Simpson clonality was calculated as the square root of Simpson's diversity index over productive rearrangements. TCRdb provides this immuneACCESS table in a form limited to in-frame rearrangements. Some clones are lacking; in checked studies, under half of them reflect an unresolved V gene, and why the rest are absent is not known. That table furnishes V, J and clone size, whereas the DNA furnished D and trimming. This sample lists just over 95,000 clones; approximately 81% were detected once. The ten largest make up 4.1% of the sample.

The CDR1 and CDR2 encoded by the germline V gene are SGHTA and FQGNSA. The CDR3 numbers 15 residues from cysteine through phenylalanine. Left in the record is the CDR3 DNA by itself, 45 bases read in frame from the first base. Trimming takes 2 bases off V and 6 bases off J; junction bases not matched to a gene: 8. The collaborating institutions used their own protocols to collect whole blood in K2EDTA tubes. For TCRbeta analysis, collaborators shipped samples in one of three forms: frozen whole blood, isolated PBMCs, or DNA extracted from either of those sample types. Specimen: peripheral blood. The chain joins TRBV7-2 to TRBJ2-3, with 7 bases in between that match TRBD2. The TCR originated in a man in his 60s with acute or convalescent COVID-19. The nucleotides are TGTGCCAGCAGCTTAATAGCGGGTGCTCCCGATACGCAGTATTTT. This sequence encodes CASSLIAGAPDTQYF.